This T cell receptor (beta chain) was recorded in a study of post-analysis software for immune sequencing data. Study outcomes and limitations: Compared against controls, patients with multiple sclerosis displayed significantly lower normalized Chao1 diversity. Five TRBV segments (TRBV5-6, TRBV5-1 and TRBV20-1 among them) occurred more frequently in patients than in controls.

Remarks on this clonotype: Its antigen is not identified. One junction end does not reproduce the germline sequence, and a read error may be involved.

CDR3 size: 13 residues. Germline assignment: CDR1 SGHTA and CDR2 FQGNSA. Unique-molecular-identifier-tagged TCR beta cDNA libraries were used. TCRdb called the PCR reads again in MiXCR, with one record for every CDR3 protein. Seen here are hundreds of thousands of distinct CDR3 sequences, about 32% observed once, and the top ten hold around 0.56%. The specimen was blood. This TCR was recovered from a girl aged 5-17 years with multiple sclerosis. This chain connects TRBV7-2 to TRBJ2-7, with D tentatively TRBD1 or TRBD2 (5 bases each). Written as DNA, the CDR3 is TGTGCCAGCAGCTCGGGGTGGGGCTACGAGCGGTACTTC. The encoded protein is CASSSGWGYERYF.